Reported below is one T cell receptor (beta chain). Its cognate antigen is unknown. Clones were sequenced by immunoSEQ multiplex PCR, and TCRdb holds only the in-frame ones, with some missing. The sample has 110,000 to 150,000 clones; 92% are singletons. The source of the sample is a study of T cell responses to AZD1222 COVID-19 vaccine. The germline V gene has CDR1 MNHEY and CDR2 SVGAGI. V gave up 4 bases and J gave up 3 bases, with 9 bases separating them. This CDR3 is built from 14 residues. Study-wide results and limits: There were vaccine-associated CD4 TCRs across spike, dominant at 160-218 and 743-854. None of the repertoires were sampled until the peak T cell response had passed. Females outnumbered males among donors, who were mostly white British; clonal diversity was possibly underestimated.

This sequence joins TRBV6-5 and TRBJ2-2, with D perhaps matching TRBD2 (5 bases). This clonotype was sampled from an adult in good health. The sample was peripheral blood, taken on day 0 of AZD1222 vaccination. DNA of the CDR3: TGTGCCAGCAGTTCGGGATGGGACACCGGGGAGCTGTTTTTT. Translating it yields CASSSGWDTGELFF.